The 31 T cell receptor beta chains presented below share a single source sample, sequenced in a study of PD-1 blockade in classical Hodgkin lymphoma. The table came from immunoSEQ multiplex PCR; TCRdb's copy has only in-frame clones and leaves some out. The table shows about 37,000 clones, with about three quarters occurring only once. Following autologous stem cell transplantation, relapse occurred in every patient, and exposure to brentuximab vedotin varied. Sequencing was performed on peripheral blood mononuclear cells (PBMCs), taken at baseline. These receptors originate from a human donor with classical Hodgkin lymphoma.

The V gene is TRBV21-1, the J gene TRBJ2-1; the tabulated D call, TRBD1, remains unverified against the DNA. TRBV21-1 is a pseudogene locus. The CDR3 consists of 15 residues. CDR3 sequence reads: CASSNREIGYNEQFF. The DNA for the CDR3 is TGTGCCAGCAGTAACAGGGAAATAGGGTACAATGAGCAGTTCTTC.

This clone has just one count. The chain recombines TRBV7-6 with TRBJ1-2, with 11 bases matching TRBD1. Germline assignment: CDR1 SGHVS and CDR2 FNYEAQ. V dropped 8 bases and J dropped 6; count of bases not matched to a gene: 5. The CDR3 runs 13 residues. The CDR3 DNA is TGTGCCAGCGCCCCGGACAGGGGGCATGGCTACACCTTC. Translated: CASAPDRGHGYTF.

By sample fraction, this clone is medium-sized. The V gene is TRBV28, the J gene TRBJ1-2; D gene ambiguous. Germline CDR1 and CDR2: MDHEN and SYDVKM. This CDR3 spans 16 amino acids. V dropped 1 base and J dropped 8 bases, with 20 bases sitting between them. CDR3 in amino acids: CASSLLGKTQSRGYTF. For the CDR3, the DNA is TGTGCCAGCAGTTTATTAGGAAAAACACAGTCAAGAGGCTACACCTTC.

The rearrangement uses TRBV28 and TRBJ2-5, with 11 positions matching TRBD2. J was trimmed by 5 bases and V by 5 bases; bases with no gene match: 4. This CDR3 is 14 amino acids long. Germline-derived CDR1 and CDR2 are MDHEN and SYDVKM. The CDR3 DNA reads as TGTGCCAGCAGTCCCACTAGCGGGAGTGAGACCCAGTACTTC. It is translated as CASSPTSGSETQYF.

CDR3 nucleotide sequence: TGTGCCAGCAGTGAAGTTTCGGGGGAGGCTGGAAACACCATATATTTT. Translation gives CASSEVSGEAGNTIYF. The V gene is TRBV6-1, the J gene TRBJ1-3; tentative D call: TRBD1 (5 bases). The germline V gene encodes CDR1 MNHNS and CDR2 SASEGT. V was shortened by 1 base and J by 2 bases, with 12 bases between the two germline ends. The CDR3 sequence is 16 residues long.

The genes are TRBV19 and TRBJ2-3; D remains ambiguous. In germline, CDR1 is LNHDA, CDR2 SQIVND (reference sequence). V lost 1 base and J 0 bases, leaving 8 bases between the germline ends. The CDR3 sequence is 15 residues long. The CDR3, as DNA: TGTGCCAGTAGTATAGCGCGGATGAGCACAGATACGCAGTATTTT. It codes for CASSIARMSTDTQYF.

This chain joins TRBV6-5 and TRBJ1-1; 9 positions match TRBD1. Germline V gene data show CDR1 as MNHEY and CDR2 as SVGAGI. J gave up 4 bases and V 10 bases, and 4 bases lay outside the gene matches. The CDR3 length is 12 residues. The CDR3 reads CATQTGGTEAFF. The CDR3 region has the DNA TGTGCCACCCAGACAGGGGGCACTGAAGCTTTCTTT.

Regarding this clone: At one end the junction does not follow the germline gene, possibly because of a read error. This sequence joins TRBV6-1 and TRBJ2-7; the match to TRBD2 covers 14 bases. This CDR3 spans 16 amino acids. The germline V gene encodes CDR1 MNHNS and CDR2 SASEGT. For the CDR3, the DNA is TGTGCCATCAGTGGCGGGACTAGCGGGAGCACCTACGAGCAGTACTTC. Its translation: CAISGGTSGSTYEQYF.

This clone was seen only a few times. The gene calls are TRBV7-8 and TRBJ2-3; D is ambiguous. The V gene's germline CDR1 is SGHVS and CDR2 FQNEAQ. V was cut by 3 bases and J by 1 base, with 5 bases left in between. This CDR3 region has 13 residues. The CDR3 coding sequence is TGTGCCAGCAGCTTCTCAGGCACAGATACGCAGTATTTT. The encoded protein is CASSFSGTDTQYF.

The rearrangement uses TRBV5-6 and TRBJ2-3; weak D call: TRBD2 (6 bases). Looked up from germline, CDR1 is SGHDT and CDR2 is YYEEEE. Trimming cost V 4 bases and J 0 bases, with 15 bases left between them. The CDR3 has 16 amino acids. DNA of the CDR3: TGTGCCAGCAGCCTTATGGGGCGGGGCAGCACAGATACGCAGTATTTT. Encoded protein: CASSLMGRGSTDTQYF.

The chain couples TRBV5-6 to TRBJ2-7, with a weak D call TRBD1 (6 bases). V lost 4 bases to trimming and J lost 7 bases, with 18 bases between them. The CDR3 runs to 14 residues. Germline loops: CDR1 SGHDT, CDR2 YYEEEE. The CDR3 DNA reads as TGTGCCAGCAGCCCGACTTCTACAGGGCGGGAGCAGTACTTC. Translated: CASSPTSTGREQYF.

The rearrangement links TRBV29-1 to TRBJ2-5; D not certain. Deletions cut 1 base from V and 2 bases from J, with 8 bases between. From germline, CDR1 is SQVTM and CDR2 ANQGSEA. CDR3 length: 13 residues. In DNA form, the CDR3 reads TGCAGCGTTGAAGGGCTAACTCAAGAGACCCAGTACTTC. Translation gives CSVEGLTQETQYF.

This chain links TRBV11-2 with TRBJ2-1; 11 bases fit TRBD2. The J segment lost 8 bases and the V segment lost 1 base, leaving 4 bases of the junction unmatched. The CDR3 consists of 15 residues. Germline CDR1 is SGHAT and CDR2 is FQNNGV. The CDR3: CASSLVAGGPYEQFF. DNA for the CDR3: TGTGCCAGCAGCTTAGTAGCGGGAGGGCCTTATGAGCAGTTCTTC.

This chain connects TRBV5-4 to TRBJ2-1; D ambiguous. CDR1 SGHNT and CDR2 YYREEE come from the germline V gene (reference sequence). Trimming removed 5 bases from V and 2 bases from J, with 14 bases in between. The CDR3 has 15 residues. The chain's CDR3 is CASRPQSRTYNEQFF. CDR3 nucleotide sequence: TGTGCCAGCAGACCCCAGAGTAGGACCTACAATGAGCAGTTCTTC.

The chain uses TRBV9 and TRBJ1-5, with 9 bases aligning to TRBD1. The CDR3 totals 15 residues. Germline CDR1 is SGDLS and CDR2 is YYNGEE. The V segment lost 3 bases and the J segment 3 bases; nucleotides outside the gene matches: 4. The CDR3 is CASSGGTGLNQPQHF. The CDR3 DNA reads as TGTGCCAGCAGCGGAGGGACAGGGCTCAATCAGCCCCAGCATTTT.

This clone was found once. The chain recombines TRBV29-1 with TRBJ1-1; tentative D call: TRBD1 (6 bases). Per germline, CDR1 SQVTM and CDR2 ANQGSEA. CDR3 size: 12 residues. Trimming took 5 bases from V and 3 from J, leaving 10 bases between them. CDR3 in amino acids: CSVIHRDTEAFF. In nucleotides, the CDR3 is TGCAGCGTTATACACAGGGACACTGAAGCTTTCTTT.

J is TRBJ1-5 and V is TRBV4-3; 8 bases are a match to TRBD1. Per germline, CDR1 LGHNA and CDR2 YSLEER. With 2 bases clipped from V and 9 bases from J, the junction kept 6 bases outside the gene matches. This CDR3 is 14 amino acids long. CDR3 amino acids: CASSQRTGPRPQHF. CDR3 coding DNA: TGCGCCAGCAGCCAACGGACAGGGCCACGGCCCCAGCATTTT.

This sequence joins TRBV7-2 and TRBJ2-6; D call uncertain. In germline, CDR1 is SGHTA, CDR2 FQGNSA. V was cut by 5 bases and J by 4 bases, with 6 bases left in between. The CDR3 covers 13 residues. CDR3 in amino acids: CASSPSGANVLTF. The CDR3 nucleotides read TGTGCCAGCAGCCCTTCGGGGGCCAACGTCCTGACTTTC. The full variable domain, in which reference TRBV7-2 and TRBJ2-6 provide the parts outside the CDR3, is GAGVSQSPSNKVTEKGKDVELRCDPISGHTALYWYRQSLGQGLEFLIYFQGNSAPDKSGLPSDRFSAERTGGSVSTLTIQRTQQEDSAVYLCASSPSGANVLTFGAGSRLTVL.

The chain joins TRBV28 to TRBJ2-3, with 9 bases matching TRBD2. CDR3 size: 17 residues. V shed 2 bases and J 3 bases; nucleotides not matched to a gene: 9. CDR1 is MDHEN and CDR2 is SYDVKM in the germline V gene. CDR3 DNA: TGTGCCAGCAGTTTAGTAGCGGGAGTTTACCAAACAGATACGCAGTATTTT. As protein: CASSLVAGVYQTDTQYF.

The chain links TRBV28 to TRBJ1-5, with D possibly matching TRBD1 (6 bases). The CDR3 consists of 17 residues. Germline V gene sequence: CDR1 MDHEN, CDR2 SYDVKM. V was pared by 6 bases and J by 0 bases, with 18 bases between. CDR3 sequence reads: CASSQAGGGYSNQPQHF. CDR3 coding DNA: TGTGCCAGCAGCCAGGCGGGGGGGGGCTATAGCAATCAGCCCCAGCATTTT.

This clone was counted once. V and J are TRBV28 and TRBJ2-1; possible D gene TRBD1, 6 bases. The V gene lost 4 bases and the J gene lost 6 bases, with 13 bases spanning the gap. The CDR3 runs 14 residues. The germline V gene has CDR1 MDHEN and CDR2 SYDVKM. As DNA, the CDR3 is TGTGCCAGCAGTTCCACTCTCAGGGGCAATGAGCAGTTCTTC. Translation gives CASSSTLRGNEQFF.

The CDR3 protein is CASSRQGTYEQYF. Written as DNA, the CDR3 is TGTGCCAGCAGCCGACAGGGAACCTACGAGCAGTACTTC. The chain is built from TRBV6-6 and TRBJ2-7, with TRBD1 identical over 7 bases. The germline V gene has CDR1 MNHNY and CDR2 SVGAGI (reference sequence). The J segment lost 2 bases and the V segment lost 6 bases, leaving 4 bases of the junction unmatched. The CDR3 is 13 amino acids.

This clone was observed once. The J gene is TRBJ2-7, the V gene TRBV10-3, with 9 bases matching TRBD2. The V gene end was trimmed by 3 bases and the J gene end by 3 bases; junction bases not matched to a gene: 15. Germline CDR1 ENHRY, CDR2 SYGVKD. The CDR3 loop spans 18 amino acids. CDR3 amino acids: CAISDRPSGMTLRYEQYF. CDR3 in DNA: TGTGCCATCAGTGATCGTCCTAGCGGGATGACACTCCGCTACGAGCAGTACTTC.

The chain has TRBV5-5 and TRBJ2-7, with 8 bases fitting TRBD2. In germline, CDR1 is SGHKS, CDR2 YYEKEE (reference sequence). Trimming removed 3 bases from V and 7 bases from J; junction bases left unmatched: 6. The CDR3 totals 13 residues. The CDR3 loop reads CASSSGGPLEQYF. As DNA, the CDR3 is TGTGCCAGCAGCTCGGGAGGGCCGTTGGAGCAGTACTTC. The entire variable domain, with the rest obtained from reference TRBV5-5 and TRBJ2-7, is as follows: DAGVTQSPTHLIKTRGQQVTLRCSPISGHKSVSWYQQVLGQGPQFIFQYYEKEERGRGNFPDRFSARQFPNYSSELNVNALLLGDSALYLCASSSGGPLEQYFGPGTRLTVT.

CDR3: CASSFPGAGGGNEQFF. DNA of the CDR3: TGTGCCAGCAGCTTCCCCGGGGCGGGAGGGGGAAATGAGCAGTTCTTC. V is TRBV11-2 and J is TRBJ2-1; 9 bases align to TRBD2. Germline CDR1 reads SGHAT; CDR2 reads FQNNGV. The CDR3 runs 16 residues. V trimming: 3 bases; J trimming: 7 bases; junction bases outside the gene matches: 10.

This chain uses TRBV9 with TRBJ2-2; D gene ambiguous. CDR3 length: 14 residues. CDR1 and CDR2 (germline): SGDLS, YYNGEE. V dropped 4 bases and J dropped 6 bases, with 13 bases sitting between them. The CDR3 nucleotides are TGTGCCAGCAGCCTGACGAGTAACGCCGGGGAGCTGTTTTTT. It translates to CASSLTSNAGELFF.

This clone was detected only a few times. This sequence joins TRBV19 and TRBJ1-5; 9 bases agree with TRBD1. The CDR3 has 15 residues. CDR1 and CDR2 from the germline V gene are LNHDA and SQIVND (reference sequence). J was trimmed by 2 bases and V by 5 bases; bases with no gene match: 4. CDR3 in DNA: TGTGCCAGTAGTGGGACAGGGCGGCGCAATCAGCCCCAGCATTTT. This encodes CASSGTGRRNQPQHF.

The chain links TRBV7-2 to TRBJ2-7, with a possible D match to TRBD2 (5 bases). The V gene lost 3 bases and the J gene lost 7 bases, with 16 bases spanning the gap. Germline lookup yields CDR1 SGHTA and CDR2 FQGNSA. The length of the CDR3 is 14 residues. The CDR3 spells CASSLETLRGEQYF. CDR3 nucleotide sequence: TGTGCCAGCAGCTTGGAGACCCTTCGGGGAGAGCAGTACTTC.

This sequence joins TRBV5-8 and TRBJ2-7; TRBD1 matches 7 bases. With V trimmed by 4 bases and J by 3 bases, 10 bases remained unmatched. The CDR3 consists of 15 residues. Germline values: CDR1 SGHTS, CDR2 YDEGEE. CDR3 DNA: TGTGCCAGCAGCGGGCCCGGGACAGCGTACTACGAGCAGTACTTC. This translates into CASSGPGTAYYEQYF.

This clone was seen once. The J gene is TRBJ2-4, the V gene TRBV11-2; D is tentatively TRBD1 or TRBD2 (5 bases each). The V gene's germline CDR1 is SGHAT and CDR2 FQNNGV. Trimming cost V 5 bases and J 0 bases, with 11 bases left between them. The CDR3 runs 15 residues. The CDR3 DNA sequence: TGTGCCAGCAGCCCGCCAGGGACAGCCAAAAACATTCAGTACTTC. Encoded protein: CASSPPGTAKNIQYF.

This clone was counted once. The chain uses TRBV29-1 and TRBJ2-7, with 10 bases aligning to TRBD1. Germline-derived CDR1 and CDR2 are SQVTM and ANQGSEA. With 3 bases clipped from V and 4 bases from J, the junction kept 6 bases outside the gene matches. CDR3 length: 14 residues. CDR3 bases: TGCAGCGTTGATCTGGGACAGGGGTCGTACGAGCAGTACTTC. This sequence encodes CSVDLGQGSYEQYF.